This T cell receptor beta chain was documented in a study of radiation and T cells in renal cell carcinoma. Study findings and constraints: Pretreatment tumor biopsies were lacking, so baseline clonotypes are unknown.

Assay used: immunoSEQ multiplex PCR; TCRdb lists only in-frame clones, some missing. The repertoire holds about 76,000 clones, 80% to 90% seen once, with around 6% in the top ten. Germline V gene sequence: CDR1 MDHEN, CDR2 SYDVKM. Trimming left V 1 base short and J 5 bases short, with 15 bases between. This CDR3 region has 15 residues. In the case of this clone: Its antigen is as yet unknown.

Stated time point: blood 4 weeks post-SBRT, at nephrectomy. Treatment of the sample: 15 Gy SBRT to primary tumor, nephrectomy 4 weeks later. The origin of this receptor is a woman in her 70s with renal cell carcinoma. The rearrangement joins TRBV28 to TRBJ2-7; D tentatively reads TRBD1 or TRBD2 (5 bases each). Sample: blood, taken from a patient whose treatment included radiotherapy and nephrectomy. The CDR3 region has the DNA TGTGCCAGCAGTTTATCCGGGGCAGGGTTAGACGAGCAGTACTTC. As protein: CASSLSGAGLDEQYF.